Shown below are 32 T cell receptor beta chains from a single sample sequenced in a study of blood T cell repertoires in COVID-19. Here immunoSEQ multiplex PCR was the method, and the copy in TCRdb shows in-frame clones only, minus some. The sample carries roughly 230,000 clones, roughly 89% recorded once. Input material: peripheral blood. Source of these receptors: a woman in her sixties or seventies with COVID-19, enrolled during active disease.

The rearrangement links TRBV18 to TRBJ1-2; no firm D call. The CDR3 covers 13 residues. V was trimmed by 1 base and J by 5 bases, leaving 8 bases between them. Germline lookup yields CDR1 KGHSH and CDR2 LQKENI. The CDR3 DNA sequence: TGTGCCAGCTCACCACTAACCGGGTATGGCTACACCTTC. It specifies CASSPLTGYGYTF.

The chain couples TRBV5-1 to TRBJ2-1; 10 nucleotides line up with TRBD2. The CDR3 totals 15 residues. Germline V gene sequence: CDR1 SGHRS, CDR2 YFSETQ. The junction had 2 bases not matched to a gene; V was cut back by 4 bases and J by 1 base. Written as DNA, the CDR3 is TGCGCCAGCAGCGTTAGCGGGGGGTCCTACAATGAGCAGTTCTTC. This encodes CASSVSGGSYNEQFF.

Written as DNA, the CDR3 is TGTGCCAGTAGTATGAGGTCTAGCGGGGCCTACGAGCAGTACTTC. It encodes CASSMRSSGAYEQYF. The chain combines TRBV19 with TRBJ2-7; TRBD2 agrees at 9 bases. This CDR3 has 15 amino acids. The J segment lost 2 bases and the V segment lost 3 bases, leaving 5 bases of the junction unmatched. CDR1 is LNHDA and CDR2 is SQIVND in the germline V gene (reference sequence).

This clone appeared a single time. This sequence joins TRBV2 and TRBJ2-1; D perhaps matches TRBD1 (5 bases). V dropped 9 bases and J dropped 5 bases, with 11 bases sitting between them. The CDR3 consists of 12 residues. Germline lookup yields CDR1 SNHLY and CDR2 FYNNEI. Here the CDR3 reads CARGALHNEQFF. In nucleotides, the CDR3 is TGTGCCAGAGGGGCCCTACACAATGAGCAGTTCTTC.

This rearrangement joins TRBV7-9 to TRBJ1-3, with 7 positions matching TRBD1. The germline V gene encodes CDR1 SEHNR and CDR2 FQNEAQ (reference sequence). J was trimmed by 4 bases and V by 4 bases; bases with no gene match: 1. This CDR3 is 13 amino acids long. The CDR3 coding sequence is TGTGCCAGCAGCTGGACAGGCGGAAACACCATATATTTT. As protein: CASSWTGGNTIYF.

The rearrangement uses TRBV19 and TRBJ1-1; TRBD1 is a possible D gene (6 bases). CDR1 is LNHDA and CDR2 is SQIVND in the germline V gene (reference sequence). The CDR3 runs to 15 residues. With 5 bases removed from V and 5 bases from J, the gap between germline ends came to 18 bases. DNA for the CDR3: TGTGCCAGTAGTCCCCGCCTCAGGGGTGGGACTGAAGCTTTCTTT. As protein: CASSPRLRGGTEAFF.

This sequence joins TRBV12-3 or TRBV12-4 and TRBJ1-1; no clear D gene. This CDR3 spans 13 amino acids. V dropped 5 bases and J dropped 1 base, with 8 bases sitting between them. The CDR3 reads CASSPTENTEAFF. CDR3 in DNA: TGTGCCAGCAGTCCTACAGAGAACACTGAAGCTTTCTTT.

This rearrangement joins TRBV5-3 to TRBJ1-2; D remains ambiguous. TRBV5-3 belongs to the ORF category, with a function that is uncertain. The ends were cut back, 4 bases at V and 5 bases at J, with 6 bases in the middle. This CDR3 comprises 11 residues. CDR3 residues: CARSILYGYTF. In DNA form, the CDR3 reads TGTGCCAGAAGCATACTTTATGGCTACACCTTC.

The chain uses TRBV18 and TRBJ1-3; D gene ambiguous. Germline V gene lookup returns CDR1 KGHSH and CDR2 LQKENI. V was clipped by 2 bases and J by 7 bases, with 9 bases between them. This CDR3 comprises 13 residues. The CDR3: CASSPIPLNTIYF. CDR3 nucleotide sequence: TGTGCCAGCTCACCAATTCCCCTGAACACCATATATTTT.

This clone appeared once. The chain couples TRBV18 to TRBJ1-1; TRBD1 agrees at 9 bases. CDR3 length: 15 amino acids. The germline gives CDR1 KGHSH, CDR2 LQKENI. The J segment lost 3 bases and the V segment lost 8 bases, leaving 10 bases of the junction unmatched. For the CDR3, the DNA is TGTGCCAGCACCACCTTACAGGGGGCTGACACTGAAGCTTTCTTT. It codes for CASTTLQGADTEAFF.

V gene TRBV2 combines with J gene TRBJ2-3; 16 bases are shared with TRBD2. J gave up 4 bases and V 2 bases, and 9 bases lay outside the gene matches. The V gene's germline CDR1 is SNHLY and CDR2 FYNNEI. The CDR3 runs 19 residues. The CDR3 DNA is TGTGCCAGCAGTGAACCTGGGACTAGCGGGGGGGCTAGGTCAGATACGCAGTATTTT. This codes for CASSEPGTSGGARSDTQYF. The entire variable domain, with the rest obtained from reference TRBV2 and TRBJ2-3, is as follows: EPEVTQTPSHQVTQMGQEVILRCVPISNHLYFYWYRQILGQKVEFLVSFYNNEISEKSEIFDDQFSVERPDGSNFTLKIRSTKLEDSAMYFCASSEPGTSGGARSDTQYFGPGTRLTVL.

The chain couples TRBV4-3 to TRBJ1-2; the D gene is possibly TRBD1 (5 bases). The V end was cut by 0 bases, the J end by 2 bases, with 13 bases between. In germline, CDR1 is LGHNA, CDR2 YSLEER. This CDR3 comprises 16 residues. CDR3 residues: CASSQDLQGLNYGYTF. Here the CDR3 DNA reads TGCGCCAGCAGCCAAGATCTGCAGGGCTTAAACTATGGCTACACCTTC.

The rearrangement links TRBV5-5 to TRBJ2-2; 15 nucleotides align to TRBD2. V was pared by 4 bases and J by 1 base, with 5 bases of the junction left unmatched. Germline CDR1 reads SGHKS; CDR2 reads YYEKEE (reference sequence). The CDR3 has 18 residues. The chain's CDR3 is CASSLRTSGGVNTGELFF. The DNA for the CDR3 is TGTGCCAGCAGCCTCCGGACTAGCGGGGGGGTGAACACCGGGGAGCTGTTTTTT.

The V call is TRBV6-1, the J call TRBJ2-3; 9 bases align to TRBD2. The CDR3 has 15 residues. V lost 2 bases to trimming and J lost 7 bases; unmatched junction nucleotides: 7. Germline values: CDR1 MNHNS, CDR2 SASEGT. DNA for the CDR3: TGTGCCAGCAGTGAAAGGGATAGCGGGGGCAATACGCAGTATTTT. Translated, it gives CASSERDSGGNTQYF.

V gene TRBV27 combines with J gene TRBJ2-1; TRBD1 agrees at 7 bases. This CDR3 spans 14 amino acids. From germline, CDR1 is MNHEY and CDR2 SMNVEV (reference sequence). Losses at the gene ends were 8 bases for V and 5 bases for J; bases not matched to a gene: 9. CDR3 bases: TGTGCCAGCTGCTACAGGGGAAAAAACAATGAGCAGTTCTTC. Encoded protein: CASCYRGKNNEQFF.

The V call is TRBV5-6, the J call TRBJ1-2; tentative D call: TRBD1 (5 bases). Germline-derived CDR1 and CDR2 are SGHDT and YYEEEE. Trimming shortened V by 5 bases and J by 2 bases, and 10 bases separated the two germline ends. The CDR3 sequence is 13 residues long. As DNA, the CDR3 is TGTGCCAGCAGAAAACAGGAGAACTATGGCTACACCTTC. Residues: CASRKQENYGYTF.

The chain combines TRBV6-4 with TRBJ2-1; 14 bases are a match to TRBD2. Germline V CDR1 and CDR2: MRHNA, SNTAGT. Trimming removed 0 bases from V and 3 bases from J; junction bases left unmatched: 1. The CDR3 covers 17 residues. CDR3 residues: CASSDSTSGGDYNEQFF. The CDR3 DNA sequence: TGTGCCAGCAGTGACTCGACTAGCGGGGGGGACTACAATGAGCAGTTCTTC.

This chain links TRBV18 with TRBJ2-3; weak D call: TRBD1 (5 bases). V shed 1 base and J shed 6 bases, with 8 bases lying between them. This CDR3 comprises 13 residues. CDR1 is KGHSH and CDR2 is LQKENI in the germline V gene. The DNA for the CDR3 is TGTGCCAGCTCACCACAGGGGCGGGATACGCAGTATTTT. The encoded protein is CASSPQGRDTQYF. Full variable domain (missing parts from reference TRBV18 and TRBJ2-3): NAGVMQNPRHLVRRRGQEARLRCSPMKGHSHVYWYRQLPEEGLKFMVYLQKENIIDESGMPKERFSAEFPKEGPSILRIQQVVRGDSAAYFCASSPQGRDTQYFGPGTRLTVL.

This sequence joins TRBV9 and TRBJ1-2; 7 bases map to TRBD1. Germline-derived CDR1 and CDR2 are SGDLS and YYNGEE. J was trimmed by 0 bases and V by 3 bases; bases with no gene match: 5. The CDR3 length is 15 residues. This CDR3 is CASSETGTANYGYTF. CDR3 in DNA: TGTGCCAGCAGCGAGACCGGGACAGCTAACTATGGCTACACCTTC.

The rearrangement links TRBV27 to TRBJ1-5; 10 bases match TRBD1. The germline V gene encodes CDR1 MNHEY and CDR2 SMNVEV (reference sequence). The junction had 3 bases not matched to a gene; V was cut back by 1 base and J by 6 bases. The CDR3 has 15 amino acids. CDR3 sequence: CASSLYRDRGQPQHF. DNA of the CDR3: TGTGCCAGCAGTTTATACCGGGACAGGGGTCAGCCCCAGCATTTT.

The V call is TRBV14, the J call TRBJ1-1, with D tentatively TRBD1 (6 bases). Per the germline V gene, CDR1 is SGHDN and CDR2 is FVKESK. The V end lost 0 bases, the J end lost 0 bases, and 17 bases lay between the germline ends. The CDR3 totals 18 residues. CDR3 DNA: TGTGCCAGCAGCCAAGATTTCGGGGCACAGGGTGTGAACACTGAAGCTTTCTTT. Protein sequence: CASSQDFGAQGVNTEAFF.

The chain carries TRBV7-9 and TRBJ1-2, with D possibly TRBD1 on 6 matching bases. The CDR3 is 14 residues long. Germline V lookup: CDR1 SEHNR, CDR2 FQNEAQ (reference sequence). V was shortened by 6 bases and J by 6 bases, with 17 bases between the two germline ends. In nucleotides, the CDR3 is TGTGCCAGCAGGCCGGGGGGCCTGGGGAATGGCTACACCTTC. This gives the protein CASRPGGLGNGYTF.

This chain joins TRBV6-2 or TRBV6-3 and TRBJ2-1, with 7 bases matching TRBD1. Germline V gene sequence: CDR1 MNHEY, CDR2 SVGEGT. The V gene end was trimmed by 6 bases and the J gene end by 3 bases; junction bases not matched to a gene: 8. The CDR3 extends over 15 amino acids. The CDR3 sequence is CASSRDSLYYNEQFF. The CDR3 DNA follows: TGTGCCAGCAGCCGGGACAGCCTTTACTACAATGAGCAGTTCTTC.

The rearrangement links TRBV7-8 to TRBJ2-1; the D gene is possibly TRBD1 (5 bases). The V gene lost 1 base and the J gene lost 0 bases, with 13 bases spanning the gap. This CDR3 has 17 amino acids. The germline V gene encodes CDR1 SGHVS and CDR2 FQNEAQ. DNA for the CDR3: TGTGCCAGCAGCTTAGGACAGTTTAGTAGCTCCTACAATGAGCAGTTCTTC. This translates into CASSLGQFSSSYNEQFF.

This chain uses TRBV5-1 with TRBJ2-7; possible D gene TRBD2, 5 bases. The CDR3 consists of 13 residues. Per germline, CDR1 SGHRS and CDR2 YFSETQ. Trimming cost V 0 bases and J 4 bases, with 8 bases left between them. CDR3 region: CASSLAREYEQYF. The CDR3 DNA reads as TGCGCCAGCAGCTTGGCCCGGGAATACGAGCAGTACTTC.

The chain couples TRBV2 to TRBJ1-4; the D is unclear. The CDR3 extends over 15 amino acids. CDR1 and CDR2 from the germline V gene are SNHLY and FYNNEI. Trimming took off 2 bases at V and 5 bases at J, with 12 bases between the two ends. CDR3 sequence: CASSESGRENEKLFF. As DNA, the CDR3 is TGTGCCAGCAGTGAAAGCGGACGGGAAAATGAAAAACTGTTTTTT.

The chain joins TRBV5-8 to TRBJ2-3; 11 bases line up with TRBD1. V lost 4 bases to trimming and J lost 3 bases; unmatched junction nucleotides: 10. CDR1 SGHTS and CDR2 YDEGEE come from the germline V gene. This CDR3 comprises 17 residues. The DNA for the CDR3 is TGTGCCAGCAGCGAAAAGGGGACAGGGGGAGGTACAGATACGCAGTATTTT. It encodes CASSEKGTGGGTDTQYF.

The CDR3 DNA reads as TGTGCCAGCAGCGGCGGACTAGCGGGGGGGCCGGGCACAGATACGCAGTATTTT. It encodes CASSGGLAGGPGTDTQYF. This chain joins TRBV11-3 and TRBJ2-3; 15 nucleotides align to TRBD2. From germline, CDR1 is SGHNT and CDR2 YENEEA. J gave up 1 base and V 5 bases, and 7 bases lay outside the gene matches. The CDR3 loop spans 18 amino acids.

This chain links TRBV7-6 with TRBJ2-1; 9 nucleotides match TRBD2. CDR1 is SGHVS and CDR2 is FNYEAQ in the germline V gene. The CDR3 is 16 residues long. V lost 6 bases and J lost 0; bases outside the gene matches: 6. CDR3 sequence: CASSKRGASSYNEQFF. CDR3 DNA: TGTGCCAGCAGTAAGCGGGGGGCCAGCTCCTACAATGAGCAGTTCTTC. Complete variable domain (other parts from reference TRBV7-6 and TRBJ2-1): GAGVSQSPRYKVTKRGQDVALRCDPISGHVSLYWYRQALGQGPEFLTYFNYEAQQDKSGLPNDRFSAERPEGSISTLTIQRTEQRDSAMYRCASSKRGASSYNEQFFGPGTRLTVL.

The V call is TRBV27, the J call TRBJ1-2; 11 positions match TRBD1. This CDR3 region has 15 residues. V lost 5 bases, J lost 10 bases, and 12 bases stayed unmatched. The germline CDR1 and CDR2 sequences are MNHEY and SMNVEV (reference sequence). In DNA form, the CDR3 reads TGTGCCAGCAGTGAACTCGGACAGGGGGCGAATGACTACACCTTC. Amino acids: CASSELGQGANDYTF.

DNA of the CDR3: TGTGCCAGCAGGCGGGGATACACCGGGGAGCTGTTTTTT. Its protein product is CASRRGYTGELFF. The chain is built from TRBV12-3 or TRBV12-4 and TRBJ2-2; a possible D gene is TRBD2 (6 bases). The CDR3 is made up of 13 amino acids. The germline V and J ends were trimmed by 6 bases and 3 bases, with 8 bases remaining between them.

The V and J genes are TRBV3-1 (or the pseudogene TRBV3-2) and TRBJ1-2; 8 positions agree with TRBD1. The CDR3 sequence is 14 residues long. V dropped 6 bases and J dropped 5; count of bases not matched to a gene: 8. CDR1 and CDR2 from the germline V gene are LGHDT and YNNKEL (reference sequence). The CDR3 sequence is CASRETGVLYGYTF. The CDR3 DNA follows: TGTGCCAGCAGGGAGACAGGGGTACTTTATGGCTACACCTTC.